The TCR beta chain under discussion was sequenced for a study of shared clonotypes between healthy human individuals (dated by TCRdb to 2018 to 2020). Regarding the research as a whole: Three men and a couple of women, aged 18 to 49 years, made up the cohort. For each donor, three plates each were used for CD4 naive and CD4 memory, two plates were used for CD8 naive, and one plate was used for CD8 memory. To estimate repertoire size and how much clonotypes are shared between individuals, the study performed deep sequencing of blood TCR repertoires from roughly five healthy adults. To increase sequencing depth and limit assay-specific biases, different laboratories used diverse techniques to prepare libraries and sequence TCR repertoires. Per donor, leukapheresis produced somewhere between about 0.8 and 9.5 billion PBMCs.

Comments on this clone: Its antigen is unknown. Qualities for individual bases were not recorded, and no much larger clone is one base off.

Via the germline V gene, CDR1 is MGHRA and CDR2 YSYEKL. Including the terminal cysteine and phenylalanine, the CDR3 comprises 16 residues. Of all the DNA, just the CDR3 is kept, 48 bases in frame from base 1. The V end gives up 1 base and the J end 2 bases, leaving 5 bases in the junction not matched to a gene. Using the deep immunoSEQ assay, multiplex PCR amplified TCR CDR3 regions from genomic DNA. Genomic DNA extracted from each cell subset was distributed evenly over all wells of several immunoSEQ 96-well plates, and each plate served as one replicate. For sorted subsets, each replicate PCR was loaded with approximately 200 ng genomic DNA, equivalent to some 27,000 T cell genomes. The purified libraries were quantified using a Qubit 3.0 fluorometer, sized with a Bioanalyzer 2100, and then quantified again using the KAPA Library Quantification kit. Every immunoSEQ 96-well plate was sequenced on a separate single-read 150-cycle Illumina NextSeq 550 flow cell. The authors processed their data as follows. The immunoSEQ output contained only junctional sequences without quality scores, so filtering could not match that applied to full-length reads. Sequences were annotated with PyIR, a Python wrapper for IgBLAST v1.9, using IMGT germline references to assign V/J genes and CDR3. Any read was removed if the V/J assignment was weak (E-value above 1e-6), the CDR3 was missing, or the read contained stop codons, out-of-frame junctions, or ambiguous translated residues. A V3J clonotype was defined by an identical inferred V gene, J gene, and CDR3 amino acid sequence. Percentage overlap between repertoires was computed as shared unique clonotypes divided by the size of the smaller repertoire. Three approaches were used to assess repertoire richness: RTK rarefaction, the Chao1 estimator, and Recon v2.1 estimates of unobserved clonotypes. Generation probabilities for all TCRbeta clonotypes obtained by the gDNA method from a few donors were computed using OLGA. TCRdb provides this immuneACCESS table in a form limited to in-frame rearrangements. Some clones are lacking; in checked studies, under half of them reflect an unresolved V gene, and why the rest are absent is not known. V and J calls plus clone size are reproduced from that table; the DNA served to infer D and trimming. This sample lists hundreds of thousands of clones; around two thirds were detected once. The top ten clones comprise around 1.6% of the sample.

General findings and caveats noted by the study authors: Sampling was limited to blood, and TCR repertoires in tissue likely differ from TCR repertoires in blood. Based on pairwise subsampling, the degree of clonotype sharing among donors was expected to be affected by sequencing depth. When several donors were compared, the shared fraction of clonotypes was about 5% for naive CD4, 3.5% to 4% for naive CD8, 2.3% for memory CD4, and 0.35% to 0.4% for memory CD8. Naive subsets generally had larger estimated clonotype richness than memory subsets. Compared with non-shared clonotypes, clonotypes shared by all four sorted-subset donors had higher generation probabilities. The small number of donors limited the genetic and exposure-history diversity represented. Incomplete sequencing was indicated by rarefaction of sorted-subset datasets, despite the large sequencing depth.

The donors were healthy, HIV-negative adults with no recently reported acute infections or vaccinations. Only Caucasian adults living in Nashville, Tennessee, USA were represented among the donors. CD4+ T cells were enriched by magnetic negative selection, after which naive cells were positively selected on CD45RA and the negative fraction was taken as the memory subset. After blood collection by leukapheresis, PBMCs were isolated using Ficoll-Histopaque density gradient centrifugation and then cryopreserved in the vapor phase of liquid nitrogen. Analytical flow cytometry was used to check the purity and quantity of every magnetically sorted T cell population. From each sorted fraction, genomic DNA was isolated and quantified by UV absorbance on a Nanodrop 2000c.

This clonotype was obtained from a woman in her thirties in good health. Sequencing was carried out using memory CD4+ T cells sorted from blood. Interpreted using the paper, the cell subset or site label stands for: CD45RA-negative fraction. The chain was built from TRBV4-1 and TRBJ2-1; 7 junctional bases match TRBD2. The CDR3 protein sequence reads: CASSQAGGGAYNEQFF. The DNA sequence follows: TGCGCCAGCAGCCAAGCGGGAGGAGGCGCCTACAATGAGCAGTTCTTC.